Presented here are 18 T cell receptor beta chains from one specimen sequenced in a study of T cell responses to AZD1222 COVID-19 vaccine. Using immunoSEQ multiplex PCR, the repertoire was profiled, and TCRdb retains in-frame clones only, with some absent. The data contain fewer than 200,000 clones, approximately 92% of them seen just once; the ten biggest clones take up less than 3%. The sequences come from peripheral blood, collected on day 0 of AZD1222 vaccination. These receptors were taken from an adult in good health.

The chain recombines TRBV5-1 with TRBJ2-3, with D maybe TRBD2 (7 bases). The germline CDR1 and CDR2 sequences are SGHRS and YFSETQ. The CDR3 length is 14 residues. Trimming stripped 7 bases from V and 1 base from J, with 13 bases between. The chain's CDR3 is CASRGASGTDTQYF. The CDR3 DNA reads as TGCGCCAGCCGGGGGGCTAGTGGCACAGATACGCAGTATTTT. The full variable domain, with the rest looked up from reference TRBV5-1 and TRBJ2-3, is KAGVTQTPRYLIKTRGQQVTLSCSPISGHRSVSWYQQTPGQGLQFLFEYFSETQRNKGNFPGRFSGRQFSNSRSEMNVSTLELGDSALYLCASRGASGTDTQYFGPGTRLTVL.

In its sample, this clone was seen many times. This chain joins TRBV10-3 and TRBJ1-3; 7 bases line up with TRBD1. The germline CDR1 and CDR2 sequences are ENHRY and SYGVKD. The trim removed 1 base at V and 0 bases at J, leaving 6 bases unmatched. The CDR3 spans 17 residues. CDR3 nucleotide sequence: TGTGCCATCAGTGAGTTTGCAGGGGGACTCTCTGGAAACACCATATATTTT. Amino acids: CAISEFAGGLSGNTIYF.

This clone occurred once. Other nucleotide sequences in the sample specify the same CDR3. The rearrangement uses TRBV5-1 and TRBJ1-1; D gene uncertain. There are 13 residues in the CDR3. CDR1 SGHRS and CDR2 YFSETQ come from the germline V gene. V was trimmed by 0 bases and J by 0 bases, leaving 3 bases between them. CDR3 in amino acids: CASSLDLNTEAFF. In DNA form, the CDR3 reads TGCGCCAGCAGCTTGGATCTGAACACTGAAGCTTTCTTT.

The chain links TRBV10-3 to TRBJ2-2, with TRBD1 identical over 10 bases. J lost 9 bases, V lost 3 bases, and 10 bases had no gene match. The CDR3 has 16 amino acids. Germline CDR1 and CDR2: ENHRY and SYGVKD. The CDR3 spells CAISDQGQGTTRELFF. The CDR3 region has the DNA TGTGCCATCAGTGATCAGGGACAGGGGACCACAAGGGAGCTGTTTTTT.

The rearrangement links TRBV7-9 to TRBJ1-2; a possible D gene is TRBD1 (6 bases). The CDR3 contains 14 residues. With 0 bases removed from V and 3 bases from J, the gap between germline ends came to 8 bases. CDR1 and CDR2 from the germline V gene are SEHNR and FQNEAQ (reference sequence). As DNA, the CDR3 is TGTGCCAGCAGCTTAGCACAGGGCCACTATGGCTACACCTTC. This gives the protein CASSLAQGHYGYTF.

The chain uses TRBV18 and TRBJ2-7, with 9 bases aligning to TRBD2. CDR1 is KGHSH and CDR2 is LQKENI in the germline V gene. The CDR3 sequence is 15 residues long. J gave up 4 bases and V 2 bases, and 6 bases lay outside the gene matches. The chain's CDR3 is CASSPLAGEVYEQYF. The CDR3 coding sequence is TGTGCCAGCTCACCATTAGCGGGAGAGGTGTACGAGCAGTACTTC.

V gene TRBV11-2 combines with J gene TRBJ2-5; D remains unclear. Germline CDR1 reads SGHAT; CDR2 reads FQNNGV. The CDR3 extends over 13 amino acids. The germline V and J ends were trimmed by 1 base and 5 bases, with 8 bases remaining between them. In DNA form, the CDR3 reads TGTGCCAGCAGCTTAGGTGGTGTCGAGACCCAGTACTTC. Amino acids: CASSLGGVETQYF.

CDR3 bases: TGTGCCAGCAGGGGACGGGGAAATCAGCCCCAGCATTTT. The encoded protein is CASRGRGNQPQHF. V is TRBV12-3 or TRBV12-4 and J is TRBJ1-5; the D gene is possibly TRBD1 (5 bases). This CDR3 region has 13 residues. Trimming shortened V by 6 bases and J by 4 bases, and 10 bases separated the two germline ends.

This chain joins TRBV6-6 and TRBJ2-2; TRBD2 aligns across 15 bases. The CDR3 runs 19 residues. The V segment lost 5 bases and the J segment 0 bases; nucleotides outside the gene matches: 7. Germline CDR1 and CDR2: MNHNY and SVGAGI (reference sequence). CDR3 DNA sequence: TGTGCCAGCAGTCGCTGGACTAGCGGGAGGGCCTCGAACACCGGGGAGCTGTTTTTT. This translates into CASSRWTSGRASNTGELFF.

CDR3 in DNA: TGTGCCAGCAGTTCTACCGGACAGCCCTCCTACAATGAGCAGTTCTTC. Protein sequence: CASSSTGQPSYNEQFF. The V and J genes are TRBV6-5 and TRBJ2-1; D might be TRBD1 (6 bases). V gave up 4 bases and J gave up 0 bases, with 13 bases separating them. Germline V gene sequence: CDR1 MNHEY, CDR2 SVGAGI. The CDR3 runs 16 residues.

The chain employs TRBV6-4 and TRBJ1-1, with D uncertain. This CDR3 spans 14 amino acids. Germline V gene sequence: CDR1 MRHNA, CDR2 SNTAGT. V lost 0 bases and J 1 base, leaving 6 bases between the germline ends. The DNA for the CDR3 is TGTGCCAGCAGTGACTCGGTGACGAACACTGAAGCTTTCTTT. Residues: CASSDSVTNTEAFF.

The chain employs TRBV3-1 (or the pseudogene TRBV3-2) and TRBJ1-1; no firm D call. V gave up 3 bases and J gave up 1 base, with 12 bases separating them. This CDR3 has 15 residues. CDR1 is LGHDT and CDR2 is YNNKEL in the germline V gene (reference sequence). CDR3 residues: CASSQFKQTNTEAFF. The CDR3 coding sequence is TGTGCCAGCAGCCAGTTCAAGCAAACGAACACTGAAGCTTTCTTT.

The chain employs TRBV19 and TRBJ2-6; D uncertain. CDR3 length equals 15 residues. The V end lost 1 base, the J end lost 0 bases, and 4 bases lay between the germline ends. Germline values: CDR1 LNHDA, CDR2 SQIVND (reference sequence). DNA for the CDR3: TGTGCCAGTAGTATAGGGGACTCTGGGGCCAACGTCCTGACTTTC. Residues: CASSIGDSGANVLTF.

The rearrangement uses TRBV7-2 and TRBJ1-5; D not resolved. This CDR3 is 14 amino acids long. Germline V gene sequence: CDR1 SGHTA, CDR2 FQGNSA. Trimming removed 1 base at V and 9 bases at J, with 13 bases between. The CDR3 sequence is CASSLDTTSRPQHF. The CDR3, as DNA: TGTGCCAGCAGCTTAGACACAACATCAAGGCCCCAGCATTTT.

The V call is TRBV27, the J call TRBJ2-1; D not certain. Trimming left V 5 bases short and J 4 bases short, with 9 bases between. Germline assignment: CDR1 MNHEY and CDR2 SMNVEV (reference sequence). This CDR3 spans 13 amino acids. CDR3 loop: CASSMDGYNEQFF. CDR3 in DNA: TGTGCCAGCAGTATGGACGGTTACAATGAGCAGTTCTTC.

The chain has TRBV19 and TRBJ2-7; 7 positions agree with TRBD1. Germline CDR1 reads LNHDA; CDR2 reads SQIVND (reference sequence). The CDR3 is 15 residues long. The V gene end was trimmed by 3 bases and the J gene end by 4 bases; junction bases not matched to a gene: 9. CDR3: CASSIAGTDRYEQYF. CDR3 bases: TGTGCCAGTAGTATCGCCGGGACAGATCGGTACGAGCAGTACTTC.

This sequence joins TRBV12-3 or TRBV12-4 and TRBJ1-1, with D perhaps matching TRBD1 (6 bases). Deletions cut 8 bases from V and 5 bases from J, with 9 bases between. This CDR3 is 11 amino acids long. CDR3 in amino acids: CASGRGTEAFF. The CDR3 DNA reads TGTGCCAGCGGGAGGGGGACTGAAGCTTTCTTT.

This chain uses TRBV5-1 with TRBJ1-3; D remains ambiguous. Trimming left V 0 bases short and J 2 bases short, with 6 bases between. Germline V CDR1 and CDR2: SGHRS, YFSETQ. The CDR3 has 14 amino acids. CDR3 sequence reads: CASSLAGPGNTIYF. The CDR3 nucleotides are TGCGCCAGCAGCTTGGCTGGGCCTGGAAACACCATATATTTT.